The 18 T cell receptor beta chains in this list originate from one sample, sequenced in a study of cytomegalovirus exposure and HLA in healthy donors. The PCR contained 60 Vbeta and 13 Jbeta primers. Some clones are missing from TCRdb's copy, which holds only in-frame ones; the method was immunoSEQ multiplex PCR. The sample has about 69,000 clones; 60% to 85% are singletons. The sequencing input was PBMCs. All receptors derive from a young man in good health and CMV-seronegative.

The genes are TRBV6-1 and TRBJ2-5; the match to TRBD1 covers 9 bases. The V and J ends lost 5 bases and 5 bases, in that order; junction bases with no gene match: 6. This CDR3 comprises 14 residues. Per germline, CDR1 MNHNS and CDR2 SASEGT. CDR3 amino acids: CASSLDRGSETQYF. As DNA, the CDR3 is TGTGCCAGCAGTCTCGACAGGGGGAGTGAGACCCAGTACTTC.

DNA for the CDR3: TGTGCCAGCAGTTACGAGGGGGTTGGGGCCAACGTCCTGACTTTC. This translates into CASSYEGVGANVLTF. The V and J genes are TRBV6-6 and TRBJ2-6; tentatively, D is TRBD1 (6 bases). The V end was cut by 2 bases, the J end by 3 bases, with 8 bases between. This CDR3 comprises 15 residues. The germline V gene has CDR1 MNHNY and CDR2 SVGAGI (reference sequence).

J is TRBJ2-3 and V is TRBV5-5; 9 bases agree with TRBD1. Trimming cost V 4 bases and J 0 bases; bases outside gene matches: 9. Per the germline V gene, CDR1 is SGHKS and CDR2 is YYEKEE (reference sequence). This CDR3 region has 17 residues. For the CDR3, the DNA is TGTGCCAGCAGCCGCGACAGGGGGGCTTCTAGCACAGATACGCAGTATTTT. This gives the protein CASSRDRGASSTDTQYF.

The chain links TRBV7-3 to TRBJ2-3; D ambiguous. Per the germline V gene, CDR1 is SGHTA and CDR2 is FQGTGA. V was clipped by 5 bases and J by 0 bases, with 9 bases between them. CDR3 length: 14 residues. The CDR3 reads CASSTAGSTDTQYF. CDR3 in DNA: TGTGCCAGCAGCACCGCCGGGAGCACAGATACGCAGTATTTT.

CDR3 region: CATSRSGGGDEQYV. The CDR3 nucleotides are TGTGCCACCAGCAGGTCTGGCGGGGGCGACGAGCAGTACGTC. The chain links TRBV15 to TRBJ2-7; D perhaps matches TRBD2 (7 bases). The germline V and J ends were trimmed by 3 bases and 5 bases, with 14 bases remaining between them. From germline, CDR1 is LNHNV and CDR2 YYDKDF (reference sequence). The CDR3 has 14 amino acids.

V usage is TRBV12-5 and J usage is TRBJ1-6; possibly TRBD1 for D (5 bases). From germline, CDR1 is LGHNT and CDR2 FRNRAP. The CDR3 loop spans 13 amino acids. The V and J ends lost 7 bases and 9 bases respectively, with 13 bases between them. The CDR3 sequence: CASARQLGSPLHF. The CDR3 region has the DNA TGTGCTAGTGCTAGACAGCTAGGTTCACCCCTCCACTTT.

The chain carries TRBV27 and TRBJ2-2; D gene ambiguous. The CDR3 is 13 residues long. CDR1 is MNHEY and CDR2 is SMNVEV in the germline V gene (reference sequence). V lost 2 bases and J 6 bases, leaving 7 bases between the germline ends. CDR3 region: CASSLHSAGELFF. The CDR3 region has the DNA TGTGCCAGCAGTTTACACTCCGCCGGGGAGCTGTTTTTT.

The J gene is TRBJ2-4, the V gene TRBV7-2, with 8 bases identical to TRBD1. The CDR3 consists of 15 residues. Germline values: CDR1 SGHTA, CDR2 FQGNSA. V shed 5 bases, J shed 5 bases, and the junction held 8 bases outside the gene matches. This CDR3 reads CASSRRSGGENIQYF. In nucleotides, the CDR3 is TGTGCCAGCAGCCGCCGGTCAGGGGGCGAAAACATTCAGTACTTC.

The genes are TRBV28 and TRBJ1-5; TRBD1 is a possible D gene (6 bases). Trimming removed 10 bases from V and 6 bases from J, with 16 bases in between. The CDR3 runs 13 residues. Per the germline V gene, CDR1 is MDHEN and CDR2 is SYDVKM. The CDR3 is CATLRGGTQPQHF. DNA of the CDR3: TGTGCCACCCTCAGGGGTGGGACTCAGCCCCAGCATTTT. Variable domain in full (rest from reference TRBV28 and TRBJ1-5): DVKVTQSSRYLVKRTGEKVFLECVQDMDHENMFWYRQDPGLGLRLIYFSYDVKMKEKGDIPEGYSVSREKKERFSLILESASTNQTSMYLCATLRGGTQPQHFGDGTRLSIL.

This chain connects TRBV6-1 to TRBJ2-7; D ambiguous. CDR3 length: 11 amino acids. Germline CDR1 MNHNS, CDR2 SASEGT. Trimming took 4 bases from V and 4 from J, leaving 5 bases between them. CDR3: CASSAQYEQYF. Written as DNA, the CDR3 is TGTGCCAGCAGTGCCCAATACGAGCAGTACTTC.

V gene TRBV9 combines with J gene TRBJ2-1, with 7 bases lining up with TRBD2. CDR1 and CDR2 from the germline V gene are SGDLS and YYNGEE. J was trimmed by 4 bases and V by 4 bases; bases with no gene match: 14. This CDR3 spans 17 amino acids. The CDR3 loop is CASSPRSLVGGYNEQFF. DNA for the CDR3: TGTGCCAGCAGCCCGCGTTCACTAGTGGGGGGGTACAATGAGCAGTTCTTC.

This sequence joins TRBV10-1 and TRBJ2-3; maybe TRBD1 (6 bases). The germline V and J ends were trimmed by 6 bases and 3 bases, with 13 bases remaining between them. The V gene's germline CDR1 is WNHNN and CDR2 SYGVQD (reference sequence). The CDR3 extends over 14 amino acids. The CDR3 loop is CASSLTGTTDTQYF. The CDR3 nucleotides are TGCGCCAGCAGCTTGACAGGAACTACAGATACGCAGTATTTT.

The rearrangement uses TRBV5-1 and TRBJ1-1, with 8 bases fitting TRBD1. The CDR3 has 15 amino acids. CDR1 and CDR2 from the germline V gene are SGHRS and YFSETQ. V shed 0 bases and J 5 bases; nucleotides not matched to a gene: 6. This chain's CDR3 is CASSLAGGEWTEAFF. The CDR3 nucleotides read TGCGCCAGCAGCTTGGCAGGGGGCGAGTGGACTGAAGCTTTCTTT.

The chain has TRBV7-9 and TRBJ2-3; 7 bases are a match to TRBD2. The CDR3 runs to 15 residues. Germline trimming cut 5 bases from V and 1 base from J; bases unmatched to any gene: 6. Germline V CDR1 and CDR2: SEHNR, FQNEAQ (reference sequence). CDR3 coding DNA: TGTGCCAGCAGCGAGACTAGCTCTCGCACAGATACGCAGTATTTT. Protein sequence: CASSETSSRTDTQYF.

The V gene is TRBV10-3, the J gene TRBJ1-3; D remains unclear. Germline CDR1 is ENHRY and CDR2 is SYGVKD. This CDR3 region has 14 residues. Deletions cut 10 bases from V and 4 bases from J, with 17 bases between. Written as DNA, the CDR3 is TGTGCCACCGGGAAGGACCCTGGAGGAAACACCATATATTTT. The encoded protein is CATGKDPGGNTIYF.

The chain has TRBV9 and TRBJ1-5; the D gene is possibly TRBD1 (5 bases). Per the germline V gene, CDR1 is SGDLS and CDR2 is YYNGEE. The V end was cut by 4 bases, the J end by 7 bases, with 18 bases between. The CDR3 spans 15 residues. The chain's CDR3 is CASSPRPGGDQPQHF. Written as DNA, the CDR3 is TGTGCCAGCAGCCCCCGTCCGGGGGGGGACCAGCCCCAGCATTTT.

The V gene is TRBV2, the J gene TRBJ2-7; D is possibly TRBD1 (6 bases). Per the germline V gene, CDR1 is SNHLY and CDR2 is FYNNEI. This CDR3 contains 16 residues. The V gene lost 6 bases and the J gene lost 5 bases, with 23 bases spanning the gap. Written as DNA, the CDR3 is TGTGCCAGCAGGCTTCTTAGACAGGTAAAGTCCCACGAGCAGTACTTC. The encoded protein is CASRLLRQVKSHEQYF.

This clone was counted only a few times. The V gene is TRBV5-4, the J gene TRBJ2-2; tentatively, D is TRBD2 (7 bases). The CDR3 contains 14 residues. Per germline, CDR1 SGHNT and CDR2 YYREEE (reference sequence). V lost 7 bases and J lost 3, with 13 bases in between. CDR3 loop: CASGGAGYTGELFF. The CDR3 coding sequence is TGTGCCAGCGGGGGGGCTGGCTACACCGGGGAGCTGTTTTTT.